The TCR beta chain under discussion was sequenced for a study of blood T cell repertoires in COVID-19. The wider study: Both acute and convalescent COVID-19 samples were obtained from the United States, Italy and Spain.

Original handling: Reference gene primer amplification gave nucleated cell count estimates. The method was immunoSEQ multiplex PCR; TCRdb's version includes in-frame clones alone and lacks a portion of them. Clone size and the V and J calls come from that table; the DNA yielded D and trimming. This table has about 210,000 clones, over 80% appearing once. Germline CDR1 MRHNA, CDR2 SNTAGT. V lost 6 bases to trimming and J lost 0 bases, with 9 bases between them. CDR3 size: 15 residues. The rearrangement links TRBV6-4 to TRBJ2-6, with no clear D. The TCR originated in a man aged 18 to 35 with acute COVID-19. Sequenced input: PBMCs or T cells enriched from blood (not recorded which). This chain's CDR3 is CASSNLASGANVLTF. As DNA, the CDR3 is TGTGCCAGCAGCAACCTGGCCTCTGGGGCCAACGTCCTGACTTTC.